Detailed here is one TCR beta chain. This receptor's antigen is unknown. Base qualities are not recorded, but no much larger clone differs from it by a single base. Separate from the roughly 650-subject first cohort, the validation cohort of about 110 subjects was the group to which the donors belonged. These data are taken from a study of cytomegalovirus exposure and HLA in healthy donors (TCRdb year 2017). About the full investigation: According to a later analysis, the approximately 130 validation repertoires were produced on the same platform as the 666 repertoires of the first cohort. The aim of the study was to test whether cataloging public T cell receptors could identify signatures of past pathogen exposure. A separate validation cohort of some 130 different subjects was used in addition to the approximately 610-subject first cohort. The study combined high-throughput TCR immunosequencing, statistical association of individual TCRs with disease status, and machine learning to predict cytomegalovirus infection status.

General findings and caveats noted by the study authors: The study gave a list of some 150 TCR beta chains associated with cytomegalovirus. Most TCR sequences were seen in very few donors, while some public TCRs were found in many individuals. The validation cohort had no HLA typing available for a later analysis, so co-occurrence within that cohort was assessed over all 110 or so repertoires. In vitro tests confirmed that a few of the cytomegalovirus-associated TCR beta chains recognize cytomegalovirus antigens. The authors suggested that the approach could potentially be generalized to other disease states and immunological phenotypes. Cytomegalovirus status was reported to be diagnosed by the classifier with high specificity and sensitivity in both the original and validation cohorts. Of the cluster scores, approximately 95% were above 0 in a later analysis, which found that TCRs clustered in the first cohort also tended to co-occur in the 95 to 150 validation repertoires.

The CDR3 contains 18 residues, cysteine and phenylalanine counted. Of the read, only the CDR3 DNA is kept; its 54 bases are in frame from base 1. Trimming takes 0 bases off V and 4 bases off J; junction bases not matched to a gene: 9. The germline V gene gives CDR1 as SGDLS and CDR2 as YYNGEE. Library construction relied on the immunoSEQ multiplex PCR assay. Regarding the original processing steps: A statistical classification framework was built for diagnosing cytomegalovirus status from the catalog of TCR beta chain sequences. Held by TCRdb, this immuneACCESS table contains in-frame sequences only and omits some clones. Under half of the omission traces to an unresolved V gene where checked; the cause of the rest is unknown. V and J calls and clone size are those listed in that table; D and trimming were worked out from the DNA. The sample data list 300,000 to 450,000 clones, and 70% to 90% of these were observed just once. Clones ranked in the top ten supply about 0.8% of the sample.

In this chain, TRBV9 is recombined with TRBJ2-2; a stretch of 10 junction bases matches TRBD2. This clonotype originated in a woman between 18 and 30 years old in good health and CMV-seronegative. What was sequenced was PBMCs. The nucleotides read TGTGCCAGCAGCGTAGGCGATAGCGGGAGGTTTCGCACCGGGGAGCTGTTTTTT. The translation is CASSVGDSGRFRTGELFF.